This TCR beta chain comes out of a study of tumor-infiltrating lymphocytes in primary liver carcinoma. This clonotype has just one count. The CDR3 is 17 amino acids. Per germline, CDR1 MNHEY and CDR2 SVGAGI. Trimming shortened V by 0 bases and J by 10 bases, and 21 bases separated the two germline ends. It was from about 21-30 mg of unsorted bulk tissue that RNA and DNA were co-extracted. All tumor samples contained more than 75% viable tumor cells. The authors made TCR beta cDNA from 450 to 600 ng total RNA with a constant-region primer. TCR beta libraries came from three nested multiplex PCR rounds using slightly modified ARM-PCR. TRBV1-TRBV30 forward and Cbeta reverse primers drove the first two roughly 10-cycle rounds. Via MiXCR, TCRdb re-called the multiplex PCR reads, giving one row per CDR3 protein. The sample holds just under 55,000 distinct CDR3 sequences, about 70% seen once.

The chain uses TRBV6-5 and TRBJ2-2, with D maybe TRBD1 (7 bases). The sample consisted of liver tumor tissue from sampling region 2. Described subset: tumor region T2, inferior pole. The TCR sequence derives from a man aged 40-55 years with primary liver carcinoma and hepatitis B virus infection. DNA of the CDR3: TGTGCCAGCAGTTACTCTACAACGCAGGGGGACTCCGCGGAGCTGTTTTTT. This encodes CASSYSTTQGDSAELFF.